One and the same sample provided the 5 T cell receptor beta chains below, sequenced in a study of blood T cell repertoires in COVID-19. The table came from immunoSEQ multiplex PCR; TCRdb's copy has only in-frame clones and leaves some out. In the table there are approximately 140,000 clones, 80% to 90% of which are singletons. The sample was PBMCs or T cells enriched from blood (not recorded which). The receptors were gathered from a woman in her fifties or sixties with acute COVID-19.

The chain has TRBV10-3 and TRBJ1-5; D is ambiguous. The CDR3 is 15 residues long. CDR1 ENHRY and CDR2 SYGVKD come from the germline V gene. V lost 6 bases and J 1 base, leaving 13 bases between the germline ends. The CDR3 spells CAISPGGPSNQPQHF. In DNA form, the CDR3 reads TGTGCCATCAGCCCTGGAGGGCCCAGCAATCAGCCCCAGCATTTT.

The genes are TRBV15 and TRBJ2-1; 10 bases are a match to TRBD1. The CDR3 length is 16 residues. Trimming at V came to 1 base and at J to 8 bases, leaving 8 bases not matched to a gene. Germline values: CDR1 LNHNV, CDR2 YYDKDF (reference sequence). The DNA of the CDR3 is TGTGCCACCAGCAGAGCGTGGGGGGACAGGGGCTATGAGCAGTTCTTC. It specifies CATSRAWGDRGYEQFF.

The chain combines TRBV14 with TRBJ1-2, with D perhaps TRBD1 (6 bases). Germline CDR1 and CDR2: SGHDN and FVKESK. The V and J ends lost 4 bases and 7 bases respectively, with 13 bases between them. This CDR3 spans 13 amino acids. The DNA of the CDR3 is TGTGCCAGCAGCCCACAGGGTATTAGTGGCTACACCTTC. This codes for CASSPQGISGYTF.

The rearrangement uses TRBV7-3 and TRBJ2-1; D might be TRBD2 (5 bases). Germline V gives CDR1 SGHTA, CDR2 FQGTGA. Trimming stripped 6 bases from V and 7 bases from J, with 19 bases between. The CDR3 runs 15 residues. DNA for the CDR3: TGTGCCAGCAGTCTAGCCCGGACTGGTATTAATGAGCAGTTCTTC. Translation: CASSLARTGINEQFF.

The gene calls are TRBV5-1 and TRBJ2-5; the match to TRBD2 covers 10 bases. CDR1 is SGHRS and CDR2 is YFSETQ in the germline V gene. The V and J ends lost 4 bases and 9 bases, in that order; junction bases with no gene match: 6. The CDR3 consists of 13 residues. The CDR3, as DNA: TGCGCCAGCAGCGTGACTAGCGGGCGGCCCCAGTACTTC. Protein: CASSVTSGRPQYF.